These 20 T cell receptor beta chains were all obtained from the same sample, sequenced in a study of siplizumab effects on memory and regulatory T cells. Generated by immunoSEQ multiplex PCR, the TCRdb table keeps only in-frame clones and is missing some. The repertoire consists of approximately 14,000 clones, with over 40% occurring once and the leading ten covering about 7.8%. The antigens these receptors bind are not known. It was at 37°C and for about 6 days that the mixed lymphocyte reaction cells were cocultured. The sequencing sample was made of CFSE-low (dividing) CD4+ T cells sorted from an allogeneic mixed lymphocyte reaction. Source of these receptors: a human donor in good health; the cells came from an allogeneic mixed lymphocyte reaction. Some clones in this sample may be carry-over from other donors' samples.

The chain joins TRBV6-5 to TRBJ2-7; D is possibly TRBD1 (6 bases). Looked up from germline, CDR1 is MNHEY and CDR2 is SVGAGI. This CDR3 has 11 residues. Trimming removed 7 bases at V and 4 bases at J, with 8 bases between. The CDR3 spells CASTRGYEQYF. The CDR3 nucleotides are TGTGCCAGCACAAGGGGGTACGAGCAGTACTTC.

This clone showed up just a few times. For the CDR3, the DNA is TGCGCCAGCAGGTGGCAGGCGAACACCGGGGAGCTGTTTTTT. Its translation is CASRWQANTGELFF. J is TRBJ2-2 and V is TRBV5-1; D uncertain. CDR1 SGHRS and CDR2 YFSETQ come from the germline V gene. Trimming removed 5 bases at V and 0 bases at J, with 8 bases between. CDR3 length: 14 residues.

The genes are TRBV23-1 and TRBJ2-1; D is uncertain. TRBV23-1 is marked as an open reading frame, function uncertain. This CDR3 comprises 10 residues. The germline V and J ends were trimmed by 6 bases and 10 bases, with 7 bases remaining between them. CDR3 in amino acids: CASSPSEQFF. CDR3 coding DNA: TGCGCCAGCAGCCCCTCCGAGCAGTTCTTC.

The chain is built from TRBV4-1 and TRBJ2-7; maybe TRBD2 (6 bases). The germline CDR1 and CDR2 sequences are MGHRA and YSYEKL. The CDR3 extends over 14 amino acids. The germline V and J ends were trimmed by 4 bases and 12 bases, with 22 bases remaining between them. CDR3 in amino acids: CASSPSDSGLLRYF. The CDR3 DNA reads TGCGCCAGCAGCCCCAGCGATAGCGGCCTCCTTCGGTACTTC.

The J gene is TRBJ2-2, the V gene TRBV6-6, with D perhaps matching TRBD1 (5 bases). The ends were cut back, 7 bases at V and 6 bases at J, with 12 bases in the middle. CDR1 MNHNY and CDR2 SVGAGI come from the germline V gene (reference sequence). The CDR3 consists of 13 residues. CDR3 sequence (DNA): TGTGCCAGCACACAGGTCACTTCCGGGGAGCTGTTTTTT. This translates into CASTQVTSGELFF.

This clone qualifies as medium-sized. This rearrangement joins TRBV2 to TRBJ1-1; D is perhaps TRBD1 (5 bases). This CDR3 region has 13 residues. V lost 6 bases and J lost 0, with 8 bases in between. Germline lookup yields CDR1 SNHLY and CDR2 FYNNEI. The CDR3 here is CASRVRVNTEAFF. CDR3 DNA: TGTGCCAGCAGAGTCAGGGTGAACACTGAAGCTTTCTTT.

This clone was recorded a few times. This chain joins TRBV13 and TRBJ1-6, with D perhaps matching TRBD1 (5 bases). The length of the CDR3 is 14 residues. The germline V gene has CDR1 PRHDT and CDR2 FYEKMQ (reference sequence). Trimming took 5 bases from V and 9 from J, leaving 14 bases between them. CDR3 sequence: CASSRRDVGSPLHF. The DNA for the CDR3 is TGTGCCAGCAGCCGCCGGGACGTGGGTTCACCCCTCCACTTT. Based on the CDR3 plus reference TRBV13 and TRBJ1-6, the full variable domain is AAGVIQSPRHLIKEKRETATLKCYPIPRHDTVYWYQQGPGQDPQFLISFYEKMQSDKGSIPDRFSAQQFSDYHSELNMSSLELGDSALYFCASSRRDVGSPLHFGNGTRLTVT.

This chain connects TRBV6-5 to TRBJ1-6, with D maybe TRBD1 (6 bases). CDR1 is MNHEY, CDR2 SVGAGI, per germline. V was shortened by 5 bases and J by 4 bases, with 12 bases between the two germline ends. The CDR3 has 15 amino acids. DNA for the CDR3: TGTGCCAGCAGTAAGAATCAGGGGTATAATTCACCCCTCCACTTT. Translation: CASSKNQGYNSPLHF.

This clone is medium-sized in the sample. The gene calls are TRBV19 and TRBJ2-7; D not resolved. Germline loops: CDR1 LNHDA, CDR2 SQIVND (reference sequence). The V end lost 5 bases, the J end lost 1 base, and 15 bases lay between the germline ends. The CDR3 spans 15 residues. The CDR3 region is CASSRLKTGSYEQYF. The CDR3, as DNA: TGTGCCAGTAGTCGTTTGAAGACGGGTTCCTACGAGCAGTACTTC.

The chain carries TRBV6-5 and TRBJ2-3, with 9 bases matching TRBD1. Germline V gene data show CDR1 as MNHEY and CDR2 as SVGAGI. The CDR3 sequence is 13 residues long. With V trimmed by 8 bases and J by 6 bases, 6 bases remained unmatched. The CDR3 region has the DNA TGTGCCAGCCGACGACAGGGGGTGGATACGCAGTATTTT. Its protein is CASRRQGVDTQYF.

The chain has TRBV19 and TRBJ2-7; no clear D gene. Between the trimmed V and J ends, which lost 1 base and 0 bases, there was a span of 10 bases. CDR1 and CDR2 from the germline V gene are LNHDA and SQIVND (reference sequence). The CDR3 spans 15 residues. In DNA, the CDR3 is TGTGCCAGTAGTATAGCTTCAGAAAGCTCCTACGAGCAGTACTTC. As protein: CASSIASESSYEQYF.

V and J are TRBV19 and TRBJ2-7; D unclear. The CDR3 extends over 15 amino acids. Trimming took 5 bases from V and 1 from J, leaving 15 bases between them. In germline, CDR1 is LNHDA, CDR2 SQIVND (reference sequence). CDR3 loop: CASSPDGLRSYEQYF. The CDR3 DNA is TGTGCCAGTAGTCCGGACGGTCTGAGGTCCTACGAGCAGTACTTC.

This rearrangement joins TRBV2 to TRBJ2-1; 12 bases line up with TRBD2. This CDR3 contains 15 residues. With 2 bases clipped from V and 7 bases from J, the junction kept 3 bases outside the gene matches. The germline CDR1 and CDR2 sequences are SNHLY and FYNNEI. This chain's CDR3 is CASSERLAGGNEQFF. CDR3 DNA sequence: TGTGCCAGCAGTGAACGGCTAGCGGGAGGGAATGAGCAGTTCTTC. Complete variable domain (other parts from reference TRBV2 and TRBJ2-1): EPEVTQTPSHQVTQMGQEVILRCVPISNHLYFYWYRQILGQKVEFLVSFYNNEISEKSEIFDDQFSVERPDGSNFTLKIRSTKLEDSAMYFCASSERLAGGNEQFFGPGTRLTVL.

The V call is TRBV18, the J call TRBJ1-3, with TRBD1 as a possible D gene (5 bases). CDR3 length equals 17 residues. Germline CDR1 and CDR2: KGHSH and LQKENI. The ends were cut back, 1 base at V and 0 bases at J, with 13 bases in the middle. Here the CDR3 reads CASSPLRGDYSGNTIYF. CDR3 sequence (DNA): TGTGCCAGCTCACCACTTCGAGGGGACTACTCTGGAAACACCATATATTTT.

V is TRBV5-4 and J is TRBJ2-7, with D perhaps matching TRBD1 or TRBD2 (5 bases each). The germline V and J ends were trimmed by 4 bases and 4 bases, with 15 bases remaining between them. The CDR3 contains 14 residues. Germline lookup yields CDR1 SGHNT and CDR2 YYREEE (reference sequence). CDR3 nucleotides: TGTGCCAGCAGCCACGGGACCCCTCCGTACGAGCAGTACTTC. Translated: CASSHGTPPYEQYF.

CDR3: CASRTGTGGFGEQYF. In DNA form, the CDR3 reads TGTGCCAGCAGGACCGGGACAGGGGGTTTCGGGGAGCAGTACTTC. This rearrangement joins TRBV2 to TRBJ2-7; 11 bases align to TRBD1. This CDR3 spans 15 amino acids. Germline-derived CDR1 and CDR2 are SNHLY and FYNNEI. The trim removed 6 bases at V and 7 bases at J, leaving 11 bases unmatched.

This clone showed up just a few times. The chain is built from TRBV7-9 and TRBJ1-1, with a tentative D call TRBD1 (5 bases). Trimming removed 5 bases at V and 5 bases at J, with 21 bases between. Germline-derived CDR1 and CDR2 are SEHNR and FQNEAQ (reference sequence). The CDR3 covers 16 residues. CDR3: CASSPYAGITPTEAFF. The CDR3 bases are TGTGCCAGCAGCCCCTACGCAGGGATCACACCAACTGAAGCTTTCTTT.

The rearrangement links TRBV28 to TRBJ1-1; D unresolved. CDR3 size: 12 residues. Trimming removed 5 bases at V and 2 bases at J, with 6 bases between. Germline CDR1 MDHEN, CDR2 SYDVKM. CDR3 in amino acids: CASSTQNTEAFF. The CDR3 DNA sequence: TGTGCCAGCAGTACCCAAAACACTGAAGCTTTCTTT.

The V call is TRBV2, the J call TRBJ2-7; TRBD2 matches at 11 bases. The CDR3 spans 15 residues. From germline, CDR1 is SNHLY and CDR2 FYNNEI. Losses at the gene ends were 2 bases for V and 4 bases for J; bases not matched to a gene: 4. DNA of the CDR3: TGTGCCAGCAGTGAATTATCTAGCGGGAGGTACGAGCAGTACTTC. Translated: CASSELSSGRYEQYF.

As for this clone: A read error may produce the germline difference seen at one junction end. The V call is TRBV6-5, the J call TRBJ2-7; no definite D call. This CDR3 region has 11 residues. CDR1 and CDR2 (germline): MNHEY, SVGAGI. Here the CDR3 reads CASSYSNEQYF. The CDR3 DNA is TGTGCCAGCAGTTACTCCAACGAGCAGTACTTC.